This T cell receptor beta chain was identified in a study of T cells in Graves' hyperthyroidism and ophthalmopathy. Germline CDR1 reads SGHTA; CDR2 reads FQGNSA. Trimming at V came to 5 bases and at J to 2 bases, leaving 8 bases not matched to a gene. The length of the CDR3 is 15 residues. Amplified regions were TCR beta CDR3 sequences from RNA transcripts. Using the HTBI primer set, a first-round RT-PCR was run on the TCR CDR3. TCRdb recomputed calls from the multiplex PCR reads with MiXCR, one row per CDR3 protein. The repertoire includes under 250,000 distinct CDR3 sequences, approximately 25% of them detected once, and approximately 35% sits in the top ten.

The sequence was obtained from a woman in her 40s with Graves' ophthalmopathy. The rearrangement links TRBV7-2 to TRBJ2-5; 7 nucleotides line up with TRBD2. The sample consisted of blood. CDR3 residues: CASSPNWGGQETQYF. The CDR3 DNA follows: TGTGCCAGCAGCCCGAATTGGGGAGGGCAAGAGACCCAGTACTTC. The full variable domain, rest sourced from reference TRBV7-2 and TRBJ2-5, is GAGVSQSPSNKVTEKGKDVELRCDPISGHTALYWYRQSLGQGLEFLIYFQGNSAPDKSGLPSDRFSAERTGGSVSTLTIQRTQQEDSAVYLCASSPNWGGQETQYFGPGTRLLVL.